This TCR beta chain originates from a study of blood T cells in healthy people across ages. Study-level findings and limits: What prevented conclusive comparison of naive and antigen-experienced cells was that PBMCs were unsorted. Aged donors had fewer naive CD4+ cells and lower diversity than long-lived donors.

Sample-barcoded 5' priming and a J-beta primer mix drove a second PCR of roughly 6 to 12 cycles. A tag from a template-switch adaptor with 12 random nucleotides marked each cDNA molecule. TCRdb reanalysed the 5' RACE reads using MiXCR and keeps one entry per CDR3 protein. The repertoire consists of around 670,000 distinct CDR3 sequences, with approximately 30% occurring once and the leading ten covering about 15%. Turning to this clonotype: Its antigen is as yet unknown.

Sequenced: blood. This receptor was identified in a woman older than 75 in good health.

DNA for the CDR3: TGTGCCAGCAGTGGGGACGGATTCTCCTACAATGAGCAGTTCTTC. This sequence encodes CASSGDGFSYNEQFF. The chain uses TRBV2 and TRBJ2-1, with D possibly called TRBD1 or TRBD2 (5 bases each). Trimming pared 4 bases from V and 0 bases from J, leaving 10 bases between. CDR1 is SNHLY, CDR2 FYNNEI, per germline. The CDR3 contains 15 residues.